Sequencing of this TCR beta chain was carried out in a study of cytomegalovirus exposure and HLA in healthy donors. Study results and limitations: Researchers reported that three CMV-associated chains were confirmed in vitro as CMV antigen-specific. Cytomegalovirus association was assigned to more than 150 TCR beta chains. For cytomegalovirus status, the classifier reportedly gave diagnoses with high specificity and sensitivity. In the roughly 120 validation repertoires, a later analysis found that first-cohort TCR clusters tended to co-occur.

Notes on this clone: Its antigen is still unknown.

Assay used: immunoSEQ multiplex PCR; TCRdb lists only in-frame clones, some missing. The sample yields some 170,000 clones, about 89% seen once. CDR3 length: 13 amino acids. Germline loops: CDR1 SGDLS, CDR2 YYNGEE. Deletions cut 1 base from V and 3 bases from J, with 7 bases between. The receptor was derived from a young man in good health and CMV-seropositive. V and J are TRBV9 and TRBJ1-2; D remains unclear. Sequenced: PBMCs. The CDR3 sequence: CASSVNGDYGYTF. The CDR3 nucleotides are TGTGCCAGCAGCGTAAACGGGGACTATGGCTACACCTTC.